The clone carrying this T cell receptor (beta chain) was seen many times. V lost 1 base to trimming and J lost 3 bases, with 7 bases between them. The CDR3 extends over 13 amino acids. Germline CDR1 SNHLY, CDR2 FYNNEI. These data belong to a study of T-cell memory formation after mild COVID-19. 5'RACE primed at constant segments yielded TCR alpha and TCR beta cDNA libraries bearing sample barcodes and UMIs. TCRdb independently ran MiXCR on the 5' RACE reads; one entry per CDR3 protein. Counted here are about 240,000 distinct CDR3 sequences, around 10% occurring once; the ten biggest clones make up around 23%.

The sequence was collected from a man younger than 35 who had mild COVID-19 (a few samples of this study predate the infection). Cell type and time point are not known. The chain links TRBV2 to TRBJ2-7, with a possible D match to TRBD1 (5 bases). Input material: PBMCs or a T cell subset sorted from them (not recorded which). Written as DNA, the CDR3 is TGTGCCAGCAGTGAAGAGGGGATCTACGAGCAGTACGTC. Translated: CASSEEGIYEQYV.